The 27 T cell receptor beta chains listed next were all sequenced from one sample in a study of blood T cell repertoires in COVID-19. The protocol was immunoSEQ multiplex PCR, while the TCRdb copy is restricted to in-frame clones and leaves out a portion. The table includes approximately 180,000 clones, 65% to 80% detected once. Specimen: PBMCs or T cells enriched from blood (not recorded which). Every receptor here comes from a woman between 45 and 60 years old with acute COVID-19.

The genes are TRBV28 and TRBJ2-1; D is perhaps TRBD1 (5 bases). The germline V gene encodes CDR1 MDHEN and CDR2 SYDVKM. Trimming cost V 6 bases and J 10 bases, with 13 bases left between them. CDR3 length: 12 amino acids. The CDR3 DNA reads as TGTGCCAGCAGCGTCCAGGGCGGAGAGCAGTTCTTC. The encoded protein is CASSVQGGEQFF.

This chain connects TRBV28 to TRBJ1-4; 8 bases match TRBD1. The CDR3 has 16 residues. V trimming: 6 bases; J trimming: 7 bases; junction bases outside the gene matches: 13. Per germline, CDR1 MDHEN and CDR2 SYDVKM. CDR3 DNA: TGTGCCAGCAGCTCCCCGACAGGGGCTACAGGTGAAAAACTGTTTTTT. This codes for CASSSPTGATGEKLFF.

This clone was seen only once. The chain recombines TRBV4-1 with TRBJ1-3; D not certain. Germline CDR1 is MGHRA and CDR2 is YSYEKL. V lost 4 bases, J lost 0 bases, and 10 bases lay in between. This CDR3 has 15 amino acids. The CDR3 bases are TGCGCCAGCAGCCCCCATTTAGTCTCTGGAAACACCATATATTTT. It translates to CASSPHLVSGNTIYF.

V is TRBV5-1 and J is TRBJ1-2; a weak D match, TRBD1 (6 bases). The CDR3 runs 15 residues. V was clipped by 5 bases and J by 3 bases, with 17 bases between them. The germline V gene encodes CDR1 SGHRS and CDR2 YFSETQ. The CDR3 DNA reads TGCGCCAGCAGGAGGGGGACAAATGCTGACTATGGCTACACCTTC. It yields the protein CASRRGTNADYGYTF.

This sequence joins TRBV7-2 and TRBJ2-1; 9 nucleotides match TRBD2. Per germline, CDR1 SGHTA and CDR2 FQGNSA. The length of the CDR3 is 15 residues. The J segment lost 12 bases and the V segment lost 4 bases, leaving 13 bases of the junction unmatched. The CDR3 region has the DNA TGTGCCAGCAGCTGGGATACGACTAGCGGAGTCTCGCAGTTCTTC. Translated: CASSWDTTSGVSQFF.

The chain couples TRBV29-1 to TRBJ2-3; the D is unclear. Germline V gene sequence: CDR1 SQVTM, CDR2 ANQGSEA. The CDR3 is 10 residues long. V was trimmed by 7 bases and J by 5 bases, leaving 7 bases between them. The CDR3: CSAWRDTQYF. CDR3 in DNA: TGCAGCGCATGGAGAGATACGCAGTATTTT.

Here the CDR3 DNA reads TGTGCCAGCAGCCCGGGGGGCGGGGGGGCCGCAGATACGCAGTATTTT. Its translation: CASSPGGGGAADTQYF. The chain combines TRBV4-2 with TRBJ2-3, with 9 bases aligning to TRBD2. Per the germline V gene, CDR1 is LGHNA and CDR2 is YNFKEQ. There are 16 residues in the CDR3. V lost 4 bases to trimming and J lost 4 bases; unmatched junction nucleotides: 9.

This clone was observed a handful of times. The rearrangement joins TRBV12-3 or TRBV12-4 to TRBJ2-7, with a tentative D call TRBD2 (5 bases). Between the trimmed V and J ends, which lost 3 bases and 5 bases, there was a span of 11 bases. There are 13 residues in the CDR3. The CDR3 protein is CASSFNRGNEQYV. CDR3 in DNA: TGTGCCAGCAGTTTTAATCGGGGAAACGAGCAGTACGTC.

The CDR3 sequence: CASSILNAGTEAFF. The CDR3, as DNA: TGTGCCAGTAGTATCCTAAATGCCGGGACAGAAGCTTTCTTT. V gene TRBV19 combines with J gene TRBJ1-1, with D perhaps matching TRBD1 (6 bases). The CDR3 length is 14 residues. Germline V gives CDR1 LNHDA, CDR2 SQIVND (reference sequence). V lost 3 bases and J 8 bases, leaving 16 bases between the germline ends.

This rearrangement joins TRBV10-1 to TRBJ2-4; 7 bases fit TRBD1. CDR3 length: 15 amino acids. V dropped 0 bases and J dropped 3; count of bases not matched to a gene: 2. Per the germline V gene, CDR1 is WNHNN and CDR2 is SYGVQD (reference sequence). CDR3 residues: CASSESTGFKNIQYF. CDR3 sequence (DNA): TGCGCCAGCAGTGAGTCGACAGGGTTCAAAAACATTCAGTACTTC.

This clone was found a few times. This chain links TRBV7-2 with TRBJ1-5; D might be TRBD1 (5 bases). Trimming shortened V by 1 base and J by 4 bases, and 11 bases separated the two germline ends. In germline, CDR1 is SGHTA, CDR2 FQGNSA. The CDR3 loop spans 15 amino acids. CDR3 in amino acids: CASSLGPQVNQPQHF. The CDR3, as DNA: TGTGCCAGCAGCTTAGGCCCACAGGTTAATCAGCCCCAGCATTTT.

This clone was detected only a few times. The gene calls are TRBV6-5 and TRBJ1-6, with D tentatively TRBD1 (5 bases). This CDR3 is built from 15 residues. Trimming removed 6 bases from V and 3 bases from J, with 12 bases in between. CDR1 and CDR2 from the germline V gene are MNHEY and SVGAGI. In nucleotides, the CDR3 is TGTGCCAGCAGGGCCGGGACTCTCTATAATTCACCCCTCCACTTT. Protein: CASRAGTLYNSPLHF.

As DNA, the CDR3 is TGCGCCAGCAGCTTGGAGGGGCAAGAGACCCAGTACTTC. The encoded protein is CASSLEGQETQYF. The chain has TRBV5-1 and TRBJ2-5, with D perhaps matching TRBD1 (5 bases). Germline assignment: CDR1 SGHRS and CDR2 YFSETQ. V dropped 0 bases and J dropped 2 bases, with 5 bases sitting between them. There are 13 residues in the CDR3.

The rearrangement joins TRBV28 to TRBJ1-5; 8 nucleotides line up with TRBD1. The germline V gene has CDR1 MDHEN and CDR2 SYDVKM. The CDR3 covers 17 residues. The ends lost 6 bases at V and 4 bases at J; junction bases unmatched: 14. The CDR3 DNA reads as TGTGCCAGCAGCCTTGAGGGCAGGGGGCGAAGAAATCAGCCCCAGCATTTT. Translated, it gives CASSLEGRGRRNQPQHF.

V and J are TRBV4-3 and TRBJ2-4, with 7 nucleotides matching TRBD2. V lost 0 bases, J lost 8 bases, and 10 bases stayed unmatched. The CDR3 is 16 amino acids. Germline-derived CDR1 and CDR2 are LGHNA and YSLEER. CDR3 sequence (DNA): TGCGCCAGCAGCCAAGATTGGGAGGGGAATGGGTACATTCAGTACTTC. Translating gives CASSQDWEGNGYIQYF.

V usage is TRBV7-6 and J usage is TRBJ2-2, with 11 bases identical to TRBD2. J was trimmed by 4 bases and V by 0 bases; bases with no gene match: 7. The CDR3 length is 18 residues. Germline CDR1 and CDR2: SGHVS and FNYEAQ. CDR3 loop: CASSLALAGGRVTGELFF. DNA for the CDR3: TGTGCCAGCAGCTTAGCTCTAGCGGGGGGACGTGTCACCGGGGAGCTGTTTTTT.

The chain is built from TRBV11-2 and TRBJ2-5; TRBD1 is a possible D gene (6 bases). The V end was cut by 4 bases, the J end by 4 bases, with 19 bases between. The CDR3 totals 16 residues. In germline, CDR1 is SGHAT, CDR2 FQNNGV. The CDR3 nucleotides read TGTGCCAGCAGCTCTCGGGGCAGGGGTTTTTCAGAGACCCAGTACTTC. It codes for CASSSRGRGFSETQYF.

The chain uses TRBV12-3 or TRBV12-4 and TRBJ1-1; 7 positions agree with TRBD1. The ends lost 8 bases at V and 11 bases at J; junction bases unmatched: 8. CDR3 length: 11 residues. The CDR3 bases are TGTGCCAGCCGGTCCCAGGGGGTTGCTTTCTTT. Protein sequence: CASRSQGVAFF.

The V gene is TRBV6-2 or TRBV6-3, the J gene TRBJ2-5; 13 bases line up with TRBD2. Trimming removed 4 bases from V and 2 bases from J; junction bases left unmatched: 4. This CDR3 contains 16 residues. The germline CDR1 and CDR2 sequences are MNHEY and SVGEGT. The CDR3 protein is CASSSGLAGLQETQYF. The CDR3 DNA follows: TGTGCCAGCAGTTCGGGACTAGCGGGGTTACAAGAGACCCAGTACTTC.

V and J are TRBV11-2 and TRBJ2-2, with 7 bases fitting TRBD2. Germline V gives CDR1 SGHAT, CDR2 FQNNGV. After removal of 4 bases from V and 3 bases from J, the junction contained 8 bases not matched to a gene. This CDR3 contains 16 residues. The chain's CDR3 is CASSSRGGVDTGELFF. The CDR3, as DNA: TGTGCCAGCAGCTCCCGTGGGGGGGTCGACACCGGGGAGCTGTTTTTT.

V gene TRBV5-1 combines with J gene TRBJ1-1; tentative D call: TRBD1 (6 bases). Per germline, CDR1 SGHRS and CDR2 YFSETQ. V lost 4 bases to trimming and J lost 1 base, with 14 bases between them. The CDR3 contains 15 residues. The DNA for the CDR3 is TGCGCCAGCAGCCAGACCGGCAGGGGGAACACTGAAGCTTTCTTT. Its protein is CASSQTGRGNTEAFF.

The V gene is TRBV2, the J gene TRBJ2-3; D gene ambiguous. The CDR3 totals 17 residues. Trimming stripped 4 bases from V and 2 bases from J, with 19 bases between. The germline V gene has CDR1 SNHLY and CDR2 FYNNEI. CDR3 in DNA: TGTGCCAGCAGTGTCCAAGACTGGAATGAACCCACAGATACGCAGTATTTT. It translates to CASSVQDWNEPTDTQYF.

The chain links TRBV6-2 or TRBV6-3 to TRBJ1-1; 7 bases map to TRBD1. From germline, CDR1 is MNHEY and CDR2 SVGEGT. V trimming: 2 bases; J trimming: 10 bases; junction bases outside the gene matches: 7. This CDR3 is 13 amino acids long. CDR3 region: CASSYAAGGRAFF. In nucleotides, the CDR3 is TGTGCCAGCAGTTACGCGGCAGGGGGGAGAGCTTTCTTT.

The chain has TRBV9 and TRBJ2-1; possibly TRBD2 for D (6 bases). The CDR3 runs to 16 residues. Trimming stripped 0 bases from V and 2 bases from J, with 12 bases between. CDR1 and CDR2 from the germline V gene are SGDLS and YYNGEE. The CDR3 loop reads CASSVAPGDAYNEQFF. Written as DNA, the CDR3 is TGTGCCAGCAGCGTAGCTCCGGGGGACGCCTACAATGAGCAGTTCTTC.

This chain connects TRBV3-1 (or the pseudogene TRBV3-2) to TRBJ2-3; perhaps TRBD2 as D (6 bases). Trimming left V 3 bases short and J 1 base short, with 17 bases between. The CDR3 is made up of 17 amino acids. In germline, CDR1 is LGHDT, CDR2 YNNKEL (reference sequence). The CDR3: CASSQAPGGAGTDTQYF. DNA of the CDR3: TGTGCCAGCAGCCAGGCCCCCGGGGGAGCTGGCACAGATACGCAGTATTTT.

CDR3 sequence: CASSLAAGGPKTQYF. For the CDR3, the DNA is TGTGCCAGCAGCTTAGCGGCGGGGGGGCCGAAGACCCAGTACTTC. J is TRBJ2-5 and V is TRBV7-9, with 9 bases that match TRBD2. CDR3 size: 15 residues. The junction had 5 bases not matched to a gene; V was cut back by 0 bases and J by 6 bases. The V gene's germline CDR1 is SEHNR and CDR2 FQNEAQ (reference sequence).

The gene calls are TRBV5-5 and TRBJ2-1, with no clear D. The germline V gene has CDR1 SGHKS and CDR2 YYEKEE (reference sequence). The CDR3 length is 14 residues. Trimming removed 0 bases from V and 4 bases from J, with 8 bases in between. As DNA, the CDR3 is TGTGCCAGCAGCTTGGGAGCCGGTTACAATGAGCAGTTCTTC. Protein sequence: CASSLGAGYNEQFF.